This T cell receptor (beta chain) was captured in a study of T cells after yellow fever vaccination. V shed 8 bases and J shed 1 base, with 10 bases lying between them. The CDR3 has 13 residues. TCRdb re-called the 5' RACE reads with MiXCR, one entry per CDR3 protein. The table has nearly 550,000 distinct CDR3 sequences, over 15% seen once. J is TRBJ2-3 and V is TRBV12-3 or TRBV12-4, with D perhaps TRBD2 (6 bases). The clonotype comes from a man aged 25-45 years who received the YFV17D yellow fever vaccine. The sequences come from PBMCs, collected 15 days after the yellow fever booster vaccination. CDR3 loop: CASGGYRTDTQYF. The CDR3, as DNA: TGTGCCAGCGGGGGGTACCGCACAGATACGCAGTATTTT.